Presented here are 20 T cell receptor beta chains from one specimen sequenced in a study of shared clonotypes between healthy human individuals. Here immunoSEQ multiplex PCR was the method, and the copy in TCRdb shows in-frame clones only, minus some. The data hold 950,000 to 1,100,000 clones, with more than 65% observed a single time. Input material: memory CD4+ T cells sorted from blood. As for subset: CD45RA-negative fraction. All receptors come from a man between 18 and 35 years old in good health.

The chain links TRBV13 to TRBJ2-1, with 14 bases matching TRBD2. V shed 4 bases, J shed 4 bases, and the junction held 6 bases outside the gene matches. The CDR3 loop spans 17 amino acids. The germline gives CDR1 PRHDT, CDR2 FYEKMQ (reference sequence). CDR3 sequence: CASSYGLAGGGYNEQFF. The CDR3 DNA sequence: TGTGCCAGCAGCTATGGACTAGCGGGAGGCGGATACAATGAGCAGTTCTTC.

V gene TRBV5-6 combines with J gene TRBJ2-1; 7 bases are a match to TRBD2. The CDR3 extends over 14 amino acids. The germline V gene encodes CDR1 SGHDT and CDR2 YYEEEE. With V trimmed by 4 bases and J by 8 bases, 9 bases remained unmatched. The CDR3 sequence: CASSPGLDGYEQFF. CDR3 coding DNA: TGTGCCAGCAGCCCCGGACTAGATGGATATGAGCAGTTCTTC.

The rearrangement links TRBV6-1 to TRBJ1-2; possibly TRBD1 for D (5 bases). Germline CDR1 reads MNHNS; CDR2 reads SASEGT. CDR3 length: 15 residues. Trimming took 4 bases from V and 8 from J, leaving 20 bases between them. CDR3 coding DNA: TGTGCCAGCAGTGCAGGGCAGGATGGAGCTCGGGGCTACACCTTC. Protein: CASSAGQDGARGYTF.

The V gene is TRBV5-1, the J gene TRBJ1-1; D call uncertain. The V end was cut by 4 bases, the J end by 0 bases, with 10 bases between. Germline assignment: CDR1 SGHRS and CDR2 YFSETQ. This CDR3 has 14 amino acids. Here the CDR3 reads CASSGTVLNTEAFF. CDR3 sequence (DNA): TGCGCCAGCAGCGGAACAGTGTTGAACACTGAAGCTTTCTTT.

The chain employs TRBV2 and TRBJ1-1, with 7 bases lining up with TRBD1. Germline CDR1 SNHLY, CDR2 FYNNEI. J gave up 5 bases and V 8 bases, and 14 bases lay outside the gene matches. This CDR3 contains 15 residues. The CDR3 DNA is TGTGCCAGCGCCCAAGAGCAGGGGGGCCTGACTGAAGCTTTCTTT. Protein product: CASAQEQGGLTEAFF.

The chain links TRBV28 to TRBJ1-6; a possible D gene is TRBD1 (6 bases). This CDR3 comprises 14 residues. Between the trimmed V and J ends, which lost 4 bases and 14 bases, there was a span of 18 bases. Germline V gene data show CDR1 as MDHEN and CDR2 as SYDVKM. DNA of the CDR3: TGTGCCAGCAGTTCGTACACCGGGACACCTACCCTCCACTTT. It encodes CASSSYTGTPTLHF.

In nucleotides, the CDR3 is TGTGCCAGCAGTAGCTCGAGCGGAGCGAGAGAGACCCAGTACTTC. Its protein is CASSSSSGARETQYF. The chain recombines TRBV6-5 with TRBJ2-5; weak D call: TRBD2 (5 bases). Trimming left V 5 bases short and J 4 bases short, with 17 bases between. The CDR3 contains 15 residues. Germline values: CDR1 MNHEY, CDR2 SVGAGI.

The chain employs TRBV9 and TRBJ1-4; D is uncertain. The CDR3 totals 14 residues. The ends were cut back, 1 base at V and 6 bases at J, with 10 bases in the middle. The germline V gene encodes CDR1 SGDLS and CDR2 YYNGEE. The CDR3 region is CASSVWASDEKLFF. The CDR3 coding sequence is TGTGCCAGCAGCGTATGGGCAAGTGATGAAAAACTGTTTTTT.

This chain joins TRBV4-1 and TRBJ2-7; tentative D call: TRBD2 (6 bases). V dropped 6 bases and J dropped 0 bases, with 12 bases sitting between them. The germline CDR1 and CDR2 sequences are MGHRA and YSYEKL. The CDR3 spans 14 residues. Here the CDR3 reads CASSVGGSSYEQYF. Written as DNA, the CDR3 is TGCGCCAGCAGTGTGGGGGGAAGCTCCTACGAGCAGTACTTC.

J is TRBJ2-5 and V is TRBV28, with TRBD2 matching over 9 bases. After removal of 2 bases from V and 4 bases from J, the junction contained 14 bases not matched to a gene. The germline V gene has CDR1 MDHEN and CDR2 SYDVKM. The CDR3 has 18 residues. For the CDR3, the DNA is TGTGCCAGCAGTTTAAGTAGTAGCGGGAGAAGTTTCGGAGAGACCCAGTACTTC. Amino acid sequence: CASSLSSSGRSFGETQYF.

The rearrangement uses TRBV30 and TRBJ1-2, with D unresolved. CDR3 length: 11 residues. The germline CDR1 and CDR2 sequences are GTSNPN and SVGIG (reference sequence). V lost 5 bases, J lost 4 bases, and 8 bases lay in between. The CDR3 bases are TGTGCCTGGGCAGCCCCCTATGGCTACACCTTC. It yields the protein CAWAAPYGYTF.

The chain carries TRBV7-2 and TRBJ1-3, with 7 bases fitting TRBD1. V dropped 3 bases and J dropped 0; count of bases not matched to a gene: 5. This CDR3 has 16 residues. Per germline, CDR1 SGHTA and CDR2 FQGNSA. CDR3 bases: TGTGCCAGCAGCTTTTGGACAGGCGGCTCTGGAAACACCATATATTTT. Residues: CASSFWTGGSGNTIYF.

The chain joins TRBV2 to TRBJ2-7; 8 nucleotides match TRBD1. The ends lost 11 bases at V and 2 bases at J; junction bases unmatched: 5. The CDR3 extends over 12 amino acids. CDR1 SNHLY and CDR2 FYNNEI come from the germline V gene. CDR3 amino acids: CAGTGQAYEQYF. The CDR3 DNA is TGTGCCGGGACGGGACAGGCCTACGAGCAGTACTTC. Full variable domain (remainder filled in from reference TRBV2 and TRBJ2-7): EPEVTQTPSHQVTQMGQEVILRCVPISNHLYFYWYRQILGQKVEFLVSFYNNEISEKSEIFDDQFSVERPDGSNFTLKIRSTKLEDSAMYFCAGTGQAYEQYFGPGTRLTVT.

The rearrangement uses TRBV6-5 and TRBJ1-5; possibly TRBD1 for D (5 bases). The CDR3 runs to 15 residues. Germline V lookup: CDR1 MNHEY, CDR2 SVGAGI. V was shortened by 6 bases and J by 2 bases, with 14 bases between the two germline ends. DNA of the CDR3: TGTGCCAGCAGGGCAGAGGGGCGAGGCAATCAGCCCCAGCATTTT. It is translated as CASRAEGRGNQPQHF.

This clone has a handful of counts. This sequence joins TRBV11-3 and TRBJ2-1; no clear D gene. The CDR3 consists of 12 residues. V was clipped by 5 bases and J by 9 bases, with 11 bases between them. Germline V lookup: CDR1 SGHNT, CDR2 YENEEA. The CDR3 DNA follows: TGTGCCAGCAGCGAGAACACGGGTGAGCAGTTCTTC. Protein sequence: CASSENTGEQFF.

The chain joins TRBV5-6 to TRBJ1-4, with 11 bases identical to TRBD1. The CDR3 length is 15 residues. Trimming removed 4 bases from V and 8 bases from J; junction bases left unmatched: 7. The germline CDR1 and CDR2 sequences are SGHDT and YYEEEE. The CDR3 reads CASSPRTGGWEKLFF. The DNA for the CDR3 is TGTGCCAGCAGCCCCCGGACAGGGGGCTGGGAAAAACTGTTTTTT.

Here the CDR3 DNA reads TGTGCCAGCTCACCGGATCCCTACGAGCAGTACTTC. Amino acids: CASSPDPYEQYF. V usage is TRBV18 and J usage is TRBJ2-7; D ambiguous. The CDR3 loop spans 12 amino acids. Trimming stripped 3 bases from V and 2 bases from J, with 5 bases between. Per germline, CDR1 KGHSH and CDR2 LQKENI.

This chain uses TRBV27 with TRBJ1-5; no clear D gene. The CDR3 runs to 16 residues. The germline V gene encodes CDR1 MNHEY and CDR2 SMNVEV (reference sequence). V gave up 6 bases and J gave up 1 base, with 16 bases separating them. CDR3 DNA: TGTGCCAGCAGGGATGGGAGGGCTATAAGCAATCAGCCCCAGCATTTT. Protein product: CASRDGRAISNQPQHF.

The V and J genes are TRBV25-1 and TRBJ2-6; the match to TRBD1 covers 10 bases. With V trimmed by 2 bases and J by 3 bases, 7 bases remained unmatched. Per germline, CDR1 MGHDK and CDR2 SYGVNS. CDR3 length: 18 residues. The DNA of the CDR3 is TGTGCCAGCAGTGAAGCGGGACAGGGGTCGTATGGGGCCAACGTCCTGACTTTC. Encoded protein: CASSEAGQGSYGANVLTF.

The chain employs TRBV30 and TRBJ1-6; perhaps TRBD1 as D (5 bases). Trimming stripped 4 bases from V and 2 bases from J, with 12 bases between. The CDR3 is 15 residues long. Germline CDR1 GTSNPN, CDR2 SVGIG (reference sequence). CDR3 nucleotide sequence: TGTGCCTGGACAGGCAGGGTGGCCTATAATTCACCCCTCCACTTT. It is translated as CAWTGRVAYNSPLHF. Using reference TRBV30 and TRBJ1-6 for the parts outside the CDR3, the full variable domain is SQTIHQWPATLVQPVGSPLSLECTVEGTSNPNLYWYRQAAGRGLQLLFYSVGIGQISSEVPQNLSASRPQDRQFILSSKKLLLSDSGFYLCAWTGRVAYNSPLHFGNGTRLTVT.